This TCR beta chain was documented in a study of T cell changes during pregnancy in multiple sclerosis. The protocol was immunoSEQ multiplex PCR, while the TCRdb copy is restricted to in-frame clones and leaves out a portion. In the table there are some 120,000 clones, 90% to 98% of which are singletons. From germline, CDR1 is SNHLY and CDR2 FYNNEI. The CDR3 is 16 residues long. V lost 2 bases and J lost 3; bases outside the gene matches: 7. The chain combines TRBV2 with TRBJ1-5; 7 nucleotides agree with TRBD1. The sample was peripheral blood, taken after pregnancy. This clonotype originated in a female donor with multiple sclerosis, enrolled in a pregnancy study. The CDR3 reads CASSESTGYFNQPQHF. DNA for the CDR3: TGTGCCAGCAGTGAATCGACAGGGTATTTCAATCAGCCCCAGCATTTT.